This TCR beta chain was identified in a study of blood T cell repertoires in COVID-19. Turning to the study itself: The samples span acute and convalescent COVID-19 from the United States, Italy and Spain. Sample material is recorded as cDNA or gDNA derived from T cells, B-cell-depleted T cells, or PBMCs.

In the original processing: For nucleated cells, counts were estimated from reference gene primer amplification. The data were produced by immunoSEQ multiplex PCR, yet TCRdb's version contains in-frame clones alone and is incomplete. V and J calls and clone size are those listed in that table; D and trimming were worked out from the DNA. The sample has under 250,000 clones, roughly 90% seen once. V was trimmed by 5 bases and J by 0 bases, leaving 13 bases between them. The length of the CDR3 is 15 residues. CDR1 and CDR2 (germline): LNHDA, SQIVND (reference sequence). The sequence was collected from a woman aged 55-70 years with acute or convalescent COVID-19. Sequencing was done on a sample of peripheral blood. V gene TRBV19 combines with J gene TRBJ1-1, with TRBD1 as a possible D gene (5 bases). CDR3 loop: CASSFSTEMNTEAFF. DNA of the CDR3: TGTGCCAGTAGTTTTTCGACAGAGATGAACACTGAAGCTTTCTTT.